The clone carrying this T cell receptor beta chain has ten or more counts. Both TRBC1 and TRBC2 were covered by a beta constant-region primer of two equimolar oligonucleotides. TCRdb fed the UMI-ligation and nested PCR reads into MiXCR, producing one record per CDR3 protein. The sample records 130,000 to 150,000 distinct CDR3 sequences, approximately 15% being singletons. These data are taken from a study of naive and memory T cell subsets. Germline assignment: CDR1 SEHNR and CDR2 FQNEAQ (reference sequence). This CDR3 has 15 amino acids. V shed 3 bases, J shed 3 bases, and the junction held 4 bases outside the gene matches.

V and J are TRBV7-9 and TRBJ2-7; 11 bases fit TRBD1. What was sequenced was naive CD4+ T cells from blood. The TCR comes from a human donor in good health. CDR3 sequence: CASSFRDRGDYEQYF. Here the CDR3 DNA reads TGTGCCAGCAGCTTCCGGGACAGGGGGGACTACGAGCAGTACTTC.